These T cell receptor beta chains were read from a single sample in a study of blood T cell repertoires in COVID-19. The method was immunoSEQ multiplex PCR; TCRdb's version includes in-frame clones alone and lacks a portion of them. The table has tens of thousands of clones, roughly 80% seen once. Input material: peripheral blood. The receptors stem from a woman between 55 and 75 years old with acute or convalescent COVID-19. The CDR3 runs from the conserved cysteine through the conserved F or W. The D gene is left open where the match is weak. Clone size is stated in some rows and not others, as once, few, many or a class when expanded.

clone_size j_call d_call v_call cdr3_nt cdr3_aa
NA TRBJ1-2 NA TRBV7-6 TGTGCCAGCAGCTTAGGAGAGACCGGGTATGGCTACACCTTC CASSLGETGYGYTF
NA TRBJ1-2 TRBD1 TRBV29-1 TGCAGCGTTGAGGGGACAGGGATCCCCTTGGGCGGCTACACCTTC CSVEGTGIPLGGYTF
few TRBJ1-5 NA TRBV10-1 TGCGCCAGCAGTGCGAAAGGGAGGTCGGATAGCAATCAGCCCCAGCATTTT CASSAKGRSDSNQPQHF
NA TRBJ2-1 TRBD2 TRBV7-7 TGTGCCAGCAGCGCTGGACTAGCGGGAATTGGGGGTGAGCAGTTCTTC CASSAGLAGIGGEQFF
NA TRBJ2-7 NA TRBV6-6 TGTGCCAGCAGTTACTCGAAAGGGGTTGGCGAGCAGTACTTC CASSYSKGVGEQYF
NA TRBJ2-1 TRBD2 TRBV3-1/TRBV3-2 TGTGCCATAAGACTAGCGGGAAACAATGAGCAGTTCTTC CAIRLAGNNEQFF
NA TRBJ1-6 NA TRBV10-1 TGCGCCAGCAAGGAGGACAGTTCTTCTAATTCACCCCTCCACTTT CASKEDSSSNSPLHF
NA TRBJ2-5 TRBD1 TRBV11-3 TGTGCCAGCAGCTCCAGTGGGGACAGGGGAGAGACCCAGTACTTC CASSSSGDRGETQYF
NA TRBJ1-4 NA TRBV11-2 TGTGCCAGCAGCCCAAGAGGGGGAGCACCTATAAATTCACTGTTTTTT CASSPRGGAPINSLFF
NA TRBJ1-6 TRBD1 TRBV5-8 TGTGCCAGCAGCCCCAGTTGGACAGGGAGCTCCTATAATTCACCCCTCCACTTT CASSPSWTGSSYNSPLHF
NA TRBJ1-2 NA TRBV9 TGTGCCAGCAGCGGCAGTGGCTACACCTTC CASSGSGYTF
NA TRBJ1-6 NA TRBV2 TGTGCCAGCAGTAAACTAACGCCAGGGAATTCACCCCTCCACTTT CASSKLTPGNSPLHF
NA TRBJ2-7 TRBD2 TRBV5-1 TGCGCCAGCAGCTCAGGACTAGCGGGAGCCTACGAGCAGTACTTC CASSSGLAGAYEQYF
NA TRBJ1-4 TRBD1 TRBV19 TGTGCCAGTAAGAACAGGGGTTCGCAAAAACTGTTTTTT CASKNRGSQKLFF
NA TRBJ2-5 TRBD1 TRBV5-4 TGTGCCAGCAGCTTGGGGTCAGGGGGAACGAAGACCCAGTACTTC CASSLGSGGTKTQYF
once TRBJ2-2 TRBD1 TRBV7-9 TGTGCCAGCAGCACGCCCGGGACAGGCGGGACCGGGGAGCTGTTTTTT CASSTPGTGGTGELFF
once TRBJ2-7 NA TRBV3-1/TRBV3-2 TGTGCCAGCAGCAGGTCGGGCAGGGGGACTTACGAGCAGTACTTC CASSRSGRGTYEQYF
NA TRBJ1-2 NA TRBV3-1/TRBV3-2 TGTGCCAGCAGCCAAGCCCTAAGGGGAGGCTACACCTTC CASSQALRGGYTF
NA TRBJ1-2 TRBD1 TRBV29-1 TGCAGCGTTGAAGGGGACAGAGCCCCTGGCTACACCTTC CSVEGDRAPGYTF
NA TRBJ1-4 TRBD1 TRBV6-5 TGTGCCAGCAGCCCAACAGGGGCAACTAATGAAAAACTGTTTTTT CASSPTGATNEKLFF
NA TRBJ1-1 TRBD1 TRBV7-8 TGTGCCAGCAGCTTGTCACAGGGGGTGACTGAAGCTTTCTTT CASSLSQGVTEAFF
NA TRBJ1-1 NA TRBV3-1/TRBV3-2 TGTGCCAGCAGCCAGGCAATCGGGAGCACTGAAGCTTTCTTT CASSQAIGSTEAFF
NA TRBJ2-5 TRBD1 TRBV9 TGTGCCAGCAGCAGAACAGGACAGGGTAACCAAGAGACCCAGTACTTC CASSRTGQGNQETQYF
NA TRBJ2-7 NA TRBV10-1 TGCGCCAGCAGTCAATCTGTGGGTTCGGGGCAGTACTTC CASSQSVGSGQYF
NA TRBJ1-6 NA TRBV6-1 TGTGCCAGCAGTGAAAAGGGCGACAGATCTGGTTCACCCCTCCACTTT CASSEKGDRSGSPLHF
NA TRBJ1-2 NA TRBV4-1 TGCGCCAGCAGCCAACCTGACAGGAACTATGGCTACACCTTC CASSQPDRNYGYTF
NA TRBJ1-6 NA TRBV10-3 TGTGCCATCAGTGAGTCGATGTCCCAGCCCCTCCACTTT CAISESMSQPLHF
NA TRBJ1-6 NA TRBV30 TGTGCCTGGAGGGTCGGTAGGGGGACGTATAATTCACCCCTCCACTTT CAWRVGRGTYNSPLHF
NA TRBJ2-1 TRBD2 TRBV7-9 TGTGCCAGCAGCTTAGCGTCTTACAGCGGGAGTCCGGATGAGCAGTTCTTC CASSLASYSGSPDEQFF
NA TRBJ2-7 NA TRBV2 TGTGCCAGCAGTGTATCTAGCGTCTACTATTCCTACGAGCAGTACTTC CASSVSSVYYSYEQYF
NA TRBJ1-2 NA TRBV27 TGTGCCAGCAGTTTGTCCACTAACTATGGCTACACCTTC CASSLSTNYGYTF